This T cell receptor beta chain came from a study of Ad26.COV2.S vaccination and SARS-CoV-2 variants. Study background: The donor was enrolled in the Ad26.COV2.S arm of the COV1001 trial. Dosing was one shot or two shots 56 days apart.

TCRdb's copy holds only in-frame clones and misses some; the assay was immunoSEQ multiplex PCR. The repertoire holds 400,000 to 450,000 clones, with 92% as singletons. Treatment: around 19 received Ad26.COV2.S at low or high dose, single or two shots; about 5 received placebo; per-sample allocation not given. Samples analyzed were those drawn on day 63 after the first vaccine or placebo injection. The V segment lost 3 bases and the J segment 4 bases; nucleotides outside the gene matches: 2. This CDR3 has 13 residues. CDR1 is MDHEN, CDR2 SYDVKM, per germline. The V and J genes are TRBV28 and TRBJ1-2, with 7 bases that match TRBD1. This clonotype was sampled from a person between 18 and 65 years old who received the Ad26.COV2.S COVID-19 vaccine or a placebo. Source: peripheral blood, taken in a trial of Ad26.COV2.S vaccine versus placebo. The CDR3 reads CASSFGQVYGYTF. DNA of the CDR3: TGTGCCAGCAGTTTTGGACAGGTCTATGGCTACACCTTC.